This is a list of T cell receptor beta chains from one sample in a study of Graves' ophthalmopathy and Graves' hyperthyroidism. Using its own MiXCR run on the multiplex PCR reads, TCRdb lists one record per CDR3 protein. The data show some 370,000 distinct CDR3 sequences, approximately 18% seen once. Sequencing used peripheral blood. The origin of the receptors is an adult woman with stable Graves' hyperthyroidism. Each CDR3 is given with its conserved first and last residue. The D gene is left open where the match is weak. Clone size is given for some rows only: seen once, a few or many times, or a class if the clone is expanded.

V gene,D gene,J gene,clone size,CDR3 protein,CDR3 DNA
TRBV3-1,-,TRBJ2-7,many,CASSQGPWRWYF,TGTGCCAGCAGCCAAGGTCCCTGGAGGTGGTACTTC
TRBV29-1,-,TRBJ2-4,many,CSVVVGLDKNIQYF,TGCAGCGTTGTGGTGGGCCTCGACAAAAACATTCAGTACTTC
TRBV30,-,TRBJ1-1,-,CAWSQEEAFF,TGTGCCTGGAGTCAGGAGGAAGCTTTCTTT
TRBV5-1,TRBD2,TRBJ2-7,many,CASSQGLAAVYEQYF,TGCGCCAGCAGCCAGGGACTAGCGGCCGTCTACGAGCAGTACTTC
TRBV6-1,-,TRBJ1-3,many,CASSVGRNTMYF,TGTGCCAGCAGCGTGGGGCGGAACACCATGTATTTT
TRBV18,TRBD1,TRBJ1-1,many,CASSPLGQGQGAFF,TGTGCCAGCTCACCCCTGGGACAGGGACAGGGGGCTTTCTTT
TRBV12-3/TRBV12-4,TRBD2,TRBJ2-7,-,CASSLSSGEPRSYEQYF,TGTGCCAGCAGTTTGTCTAGCGGGGAACCTCGCTCCTACGAGCAGTACTTC
TRBV4-2,TRBD1,TRBJ1-1,many,CASSLGTVVNTEAFF,TGTGCCAGCAGCCTCGGGACAGTGGTGAACACTGAAGCTTTCTTT
TRBV28,-,TRBJ2-6,many,CASSYSVYGTGANVLTF,TGTGCCAGCAGTTATAGCGTTTATGGTACCGGGGCCAACGTCCTGACTTTC
TRBV7-9,TRBD1,TRBJ2-7,-,CASSPEGQRAEQYF,TGTGCCAGCAGCCCCGAGGGACAGCGTGCCGAGCAGTACTTC